The entry below gives a single TCR beta chain sequence along with its context. The data stem from a study of OX40 agonist ivuxolimab in advanced cancers. Per germline, CDR1 SGHRS and CDR2 YFSETQ. V was clipped by 4 bases and J by 4 bases, with 15 bases between them. The CDR3 loop spans 15 amino acids. Assay used: immunoSEQ multiplex PCR; TCRdb lists only in-frame clones, some missing. This table holds about 86,000 clones, roughly nine tenths found once. The clonotype comes from an adult with an advanced solid tumor such as melanoma, head and neck, liver or kidney cancer. The source material was CD4+ or CD8+ T cells sorted from blood, sampled in a trial of the OX40 agonist ivuxolimab. The rearrangement links TRBV5-1 to TRBJ2-1; D might be TRBD1 or TRBD2, each matching 5 bases. Here the CDR3 DNA reads TGCGCCAGCAGCGGGGACCGGACGCCGTACAATGAGCAGTTCTTC. It yields the protein CASSGDRTPYNEQFF.